Listed below are T cell receptor beta chains from one sample, sequenced in a study of blood T cell repertoires in COVID-19. Generated by immunoSEQ multiplex PCR, the TCRdb table keeps only in-frame clones and is missing some. Among hundreds of thousands of clones listed, 88% were seen once. Source material: PBMCs or T cells enriched from blood (not recorded which). These receptors all come from a woman aged 30 to 39 who had recovered from COVID-19. Both conserved end residues are part of each CDR3. A D gene is named only where the DNA matches it firmly. Rows give clone size only sometimes, using once, few, many, or a class for an expanded clone.

d_gene: .; j_gene: TRBJ1-1; v_gene: TRBV19; abundance: .; CDR3aa: CASSFSGKGEAFF; CDR3nt: TGTGCCAGTAGTTTTTCAGGGAAAGGTGAAGCTTTCTTT
d_gene: TRBD1; j_gene: TRBJ1-1; v_gene: TRBV29-1; abundance: few; CDR3aa: CSVYTGGTEAFF; CDR3nt: TGCAGCGTTTATACAGGGGGCACTGAAGCTTTCTTT
d_gene: TRBD2; j_gene: TRBJ2-7; v_gene: TRBV3-1/TRBV3-2; abundance: .; CDR3aa: CASSPTAGRYEQYF; CDR3nt: TGTGCCAGCAGCCCGACTGCCGGGAGGTACGAGCAGTACTTC
d_gene: TRBD1; j_gene: TRBJ1-1; v_gene: TRBV7-8; abundance: few; CDR3aa: CASSNTGTGGRDEAFF; CDR3nt: TGTGCCAGCAGCAACACCGGGACAGGGGGCAGGGATGAAGCTTTCTTT
d_gene: TRBD2; j_gene: TRBJ2-1; v_gene: TRBV9; abundance: .; CDR3aa: CASSVELAAAYNEQFF; CDR3nt: TGTGCCAGCAGCGTAGAACTAGCGGCGGCCTACAATGAGCAGTTCTTC
d_gene: .; j_gene: TRBJ1-6; v_gene: TRBV7-9; abundance: .; CDR3aa: CASSLATGGSPLHF; CDR3nt: TGTGCCAGCAGCTTAGCCACGGGGGGTTCACCCCTCCACTTT
d_gene: .; j_gene: TRBJ1-2; v_gene: TRBV24-1; abundance: .; CDR3aa: CATSEAGTDYGYTF; CDR3nt: TGTGCCACCAGTGAGGCGGGGACCGACTATGGCTACACCTTC
d_gene: .; j_gene: TRBJ1-4; v_gene: TRBV15; abundance: .; CDR3aa: CATSRERGGSEKLFF; CDR3nt: TGTGCCACCAGCAGAGAGAGGGGGGGAAGTGAAAAACTGTTTTTT
d_gene: .; j_gene: TRBJ2-7; v_gene: TRBV28; abundance: .; CDR3aa: CASSATGSSYEQYF; CDR3nt: TGTGCCAGCAGCGCCACGGGTAGCTCCTACGAGCAGTACTTC
d_gene: TRBD1; j_gene: TRBJ1-1; v_gene: TRBV5-1; abundance: .; CDR3aa: CASSPSDRGPARTEAFF; CDR3nt: TGCGCCAGCAGCCCTTCCGACAGGGGGCCGGCGAGGACTGAAGCTTTCTTT
d_gene: TRBD1; j_gene: TRBJ1-6; v_gene: TRBV7-9; abundance: once; CDR3aa: CASSSFGTAAPNSPLHF; CDR3nt: TGTGCCAGCAGCTCATTCGGGACAGCTGCGCCTAATTCACCCCTCCACTTT
d_gene: .; j_gene: TRBJ1-1; v_gene: TRBV5-4; abundance: once; CDR3aa: CASSTETGINTEAFF; CDR3nt: TGTGCCAGCAGCACCGAGACAGGCATCAACACTGAAGCTTTCTTT
d_gene: .; j_gene: TRBJ1-6; v_gene: TRBV27; abundance: .; CDR3aa: CASRFGGAGVKRISPLHF; CDR3nt: TGTGCCAGCAGGTTTGGGGGGGCGGGGGTTAAACGTATCTCACCCCTCCACTTT
d_gene: TRBD2; j_gene: TRBJ2-2; v_gene: TRBV30; abundance: .; CDR3aa: CAWSVLGRAGELFF; CDR3nt: TGTGCCTGGAGTGTACTGGGGAGGGCCGGGGAGCTGTTTTTT
d_gene: .; j_gene: TRBJ1-4; v_gene: TRBV4-2; abundance: .; CDR3aa: CASSQDTANEKLFF; CDR3nt: TGTGCCAGCAGCCAAGATACAGCTAATGAAAAACTGTTTTTT
d_gene: .; j_gene: TRBJ2-1; v_gene: TRBV4-2; abundance: .; CDR3aa: CASSQGIRTANEQFF; CDR3nt: TGTGCCAGCAGCCAAGGGATCAGGACAGCCAATGAGCAGTTCTTC
d_gene: TRBD2; j_gene: TRBJ2-1; v_gene: TRBV29-1; abundance: .; CDR3aa: CSVGRSHGTSGDEQFF; CDR3nt: TGCAGCGTTGGACGATCGCACGGGACTAGTGGGGATGAGCAGTTCTTC